This entry lists 24 T cell receptor beta chains sequenced from one sample in a study of blood T cells in healthy people across ages. A second roughly 7 to 11 cycle PCR used barcoded and J-beta primers. TCRdb itself ran the 5' RACE reads through MiXCR, one entry per CDR3 protein. The profile shows hundreds of thousands of distinct CDR3 sequences, around three fifths of them singletons. Sequenced sample: blood. These receptors were collected from a man aged 55 to 70 in good health.

The chain joins TRBV10-1 to TRBJ1-4, with a tentative D call TRBD1 (5 bases). V gave up 4 bases and J gave up 8 bases, with 11 bases separating them. Germline CDR1 reads WNHNN; CDR2 reads SYGVQD (reference sequence). The length of the CDR3 is 13 residues. The CDR3, as DNA: TGCGCCAGCAGTGCCTCGGGGACGGAAAAACTGTTTTTT. The encoded protein is CASSASGTEKLFF.

The chain employs TRBV19 and TRBJ2-7; the D gene is possibly TRBD1 (6 bases). This CDR3 comprises 14 residues. Germline assignment: CDR1 LNHDA and CDR2 SQIVND (reference sequence). V was trimmed by 5 bases and J by 0 bases, leaving 11 bases between them. CDR3 in amino acids: CASSAQGNSYEQYF. The CDR3 bases are TGTGCCAGTAGTGCACAGGGAAACTCCTACGAGCAGTACTTC.

This clonotype has at least ten counts. The gene calls are TRBV10-3 and TRBJ2-7; D is uncertain. This CDR3 region has 14 residues. V lost 4 bases and J 5 bases, leaving 15 bases between the germline ends. The V gene's germline CDR1 is ENHRY and CDR2 SYGVKD. The CDR3 reads CAISARVEANEQYF. CDR3 DNA sequence: TGTGCCATCAGTGCCCGGGTTGAGGCCAACGAGCAGTACTTC.

This chain joins TRBV20-1 and TRBJ1-4, with 7 bases aligning to TRBD1. This CDR3 is 16 amino acids long. Losses at the gene ends were 3 bases for V and 4 bases for J; bases not matched to a gene: 11. Germline V gene data show CDR1 as DFQATT and CDR2 as SNEGSKA (reference sequence). CDR3 in amino acids: CSARRDSLGYNEKLFF. The DNA of the CDR3 is TGCAGTGCTAGGAGGGACAGCCTAGGTTATAATGAAAAACTGTTTTTT.

The chain couples TRBV20-1 to TRBJ2-1; 9 bases agree with TRBD2. Germline lookup yields CDR1 DFQATT and CDR2 SNEGSKA (reference sequence). J lost 5 bases, V lost 1 base, and 12 bases had no gene match. The CDR3 contains 17 residues. CDR3 in DNA: TGCAGTGCTAGAGCAGGGTACTTAGCGGGGGAAAACAATGAGCAGTTCTTC. Protein: CSARAGYLAGENNEQFF.

The chain carries TRBV11-2 and TRBJ1-2; D is unresolved. The V end was cut by 5 bases, the J end by 5 bases, with 18 bases between. The CDR3 consists of 15 residues. Germline CDR1 reads SGHAT; CDR2 reads FQNNGV. CDR3 region: CASSPGSGSQYGYTF. DNA of the CDR3: TGTGCCAGCAGCCCTGGAAGTGGCTCGCAATATGGCTACACCTTC.

The rearrangement joins TRBV20-1 to TRBJ2-3; 9 bases line up with TRBD2. J lost 4 bases, V lost 7 bases, and 12 bases had no gene match. This CDR3 has 15 residues. Looked up from germline, CDR1 is DFQATT and CDR2 is SNEGSKA (reference sequence). The CDR3 sequence: CSGLAEVGLSDTQYF. The CDR3 nucleotides read TGCAGTGGACTAGCGGAAGTTGGCCTTTCAGATACGCAGTATTTT.

The rearrangement links TRBV3-1 to TRBJ1-5; D might be TRBD1 (5 bases). CDR1 is LGHDT and CDR2 is YNNKEL in the germline V gene (reference sequence). V lost 2 bases, J lost 10 bases, and 12 bases lay in between. This CDR3 has 13 residues. This CDR3 is CASSQQGEGPQHF. The CDR3 bases are TGTGCCAGCAGCCAACAGGGTGAGGGTCCCCAGCATTTT.

This clonotype was counted only a few times. This chain joins TRBV9 and TRBJ2-7; D possibly uses TRBD1 or TRBD2 (5 bases each). Germline CDR1 and CDR2: SGDLS and YYNGEE. This CDR3 spans 14 amino acids. Trimming pared 3 bases from V and 1 base from J, leaving 11 bases between. The CDR3 DNA follows: TGTGCCAGCAGCGCCGGGACGGTTTCCTACGAGCAGTACTTC. Translating gives CASSAGTVSYEQYF.

This chain connects TRBV11-2 to TRBJ2-1, with TRBD1 identical over 8 bases. J lost 9 bases, V lost 4 bases, and 2 bases had no gene match. The CDR3 runs 12 residues. Germline V gene lookup returns CDR1 SGHAT and CDR2 FQNNGV. The CDR3 loop is CASSWTGSEQFF. As DNA, the CDR3 is TGTGCCAGCAGCTGGACAGGGAGTGAGCAGTTCTTC.

Only a few counts were recorded for this clonotype. V and J are TRBV4-1 and TRBJ2-1; 10 nucleotides match TRBD2. CDR1 is MGHRA, CDR2 YSYEKL, per germline. The length of the CDR3 is 16 residues. With V trimmed by 0 bases and J by 6 bases, 5 bases remained unmatched. CDR3 in amino acids: CASSQESGGAGNEQFF. CDR3 DNA sequence: TGCGCCAGCAGCCAAGAAAGCGGGGGGGCTGGCAATGAGCAGTTCTTC.

V and J are TRBV2 and TRBJ1-4; D possibly corresponds to TRBD1 (6 bases). The CDR3 has 15 amino acids. V lost 7 bases and J lost 3, with 15 bases in between. The germline V gene encodes CDR1 SNHLY and CDR2 FYNNEI. The CDR3, as DNA: TGTGCCAGCACCCAACAGGGACGGGCTAATGAAAAACTGTTTTTT. Its protein is CASTQQGRANEKLFF. Filled out from reference TRBV2 and TRBJ1-4, the complete variable domain reads EPEVTQTPSHQVTQMGQEVILRCVPISNHLYFYWYRQILGQKVEFLVSFYNNEISEKSEIFDDQFSVERPDGSNFTLKIRSTKLEDSAMYFCASTQQGRANEKLFFGSGTQLSVL.

This clonotype appeared once. This sequence joins TRBV2 and TRBJ2-3; tentatively, D is TRBD2 (6 bases). The germline V gene has CDR1 SNHLY and CDR2 FYNNEI. The CDR3 extends over 13 amino acids. Trimming removed 6 bases at V and 4 bases at J, with 11 bases between. The CDR3 DNA reads as TGTGCCAGCAGAAGGGCTAGCGCAGATACGCAGTATTTT. Translated, it gives CASRRASADTQYF.

This chain uses TRBV20-1 with TRBJ1-5; D remains unclear. Per germline, CDR1 DFQATT and CDR2 SNEGSKA (reference sequence). V lost 0 bases and J lost 1, with 10 bases in between. The CDR3 totals 15 residues. This CDR3 is CSARDGGGSNQPQHF. CDR3 bases: TGCAGTGCTAGAGATGGAGGTGGCAGCAATCAGCCCCAGCATTTT.

This clonotype turned up a few times. The chain joins TRBV20-1 to TRBJ2-3; weak D call: TRBD2 (6 bases). Deletions cut 0 bases from V and 2 bases from J, with 15 bases between. Germline V lookup: CDR1 DFQATT, CDR2 SNEGSKA (reference sequence). The CDR3 is made up of 16 amino acids. CDR3 nucleotides: TGCAGTGCTAGAGATACGGGAGTCGGGGTCACAGATACGCAGTATTTT. Protein product: CSARDTGVGVTDTQYF.

This clonotype came up a few times. This chain joins TRBV29-1 and TRBJ2-6, with no clear D. V lost 5 bases and J lost 1, with 6 bases in between. Germline-derived CDR1 and CDR2 are SQVTM and ANQGSEA. The CDR3 length is 13 residues. The CDR3 protein is CSVLGSGANVLTF. In nucleotides, the CDR3 is TGCAGCGTTCTAGGGTCTGGGGCCAACGTCCTGACTTTC.

This chain joins TRBV6-1 and TRBJ2-7; D might be TRBD2 (6 bases). CDR1 is MNHNS and CDR2 is SASEGT in the germline V gene. This CDR3 is 14 amino acids long. V was clipped by 6 bases and J by 0 bases, with 12 bases between them. The CDR3 sequence is CASSRDWLSYEQYF. The CDR3 DNA follows: TGTGCCAGCAGCCGGGACTGGCTCTCCTACGAGCAGTACTTC.

This clonotype was seen more than once but under ten times. The genes are TRBV4-1 and TRBJ1-5; maybe TRBD1 (5 bases). The CDR3 sequence is 15 residues long. Germline CDR1 and CDR2: MGHRA and YSYEKL. V gave up 1 base and J gave up 9 bases, with 16 bases separating them. The CDR3 sequence: CASSQGPGGAGPQHF. CDR3 DNA sequence: TGCGCCAGCAGCCAAGGCCCGGGAGGGGCTGGGCCCCAGCATTTT.

V gene TRBV2 combines with J gene TRBJ2-1; TRBD2 aligns across 8 bases. The end of the DNA fits TRBJ2-7 better, so the J call may be wrong. CDR3 length equals 16 residues. The germline gives CDR1 SNHLY, CDR2 FYNNEI. The CDR3: CASSSPPGLDYNEQYF. The CDR3 region has the DNA TGTGCCAGCAGTTCACCCCCGGGACTAGACTACAATGAGCAGTACTTC.

The genes are TRBV7-2 and TRBJ2-3, with D perhaps TRBD2 (6 bases). The V end lost 4 bases, the J end lost 3 bases, and 14 bases lay between the germline ends. The CDR3 sequence is 15 residues long. Per the germline V gene, CDR1 is SGHTA and CDR2 is FQGNSA. The CDR3 spells CASSSQAGQTDTQYF. The DNA for the CDR3 is TGTGCCAGCAGCTCCCAAGCGGGCCAAACAGATACGCAGTATTTT.

This clonotype was detected many times. The rearrangement links TRBV10-3 to TRBJ2-7; possibly TRBD1 for D (6 bases). The CDR3 contains 14 residues. The germline CDR1 and CDR2 sequences are ENHRY and SYGVKD. The V end lost 2 bases, the J end lost 3 bases, and 11 bases lay between the germline ends. CDR3 residues: CAISEGQSYYEQYF. In nucleotides, the CDR3 is TGTGCCATCAGTGAGGGACAGAGTTACTACGAGCAGTACTTC.

This clonotype was seen only a few times. V is TRBV28 and J is TRBJ2-1; 7 nucleotides line up with TRBD2. This CDR3 region has 15 residues. Germline lookup yields CDR1 MDHEN and CDR2 SYDVKM. Trimming took 4 bases from V and 4 from J; bases not matched to a gene: 7. CDR3 bases: TGTGCCAGCAGTTCCCCTGGGCGGGGGTACAATGAGCAGTTCTTC. It is translated as CASSSPGRGYNEQFF. Filled out from reference TRBV28 and TRBJ2-1, the complete variable domain reads DVKVTQSSRYLVKRTGEKVFLECVQDMDHENMFWYRQDPGLGLRLIYFSYDVKMKEKGDIPEGYSVSREKKERFSLILESASTNQTSMYLCASSSPGRGYNEQFFGPGTRLTVL.

The chain joins TRBV29-1 to TRBJ1-2; 7 nucleotides align to TRBD1. This CDR3 spans 13 amino acids. The germline CDR1 and CDR2 sequences are SQVTM and ANQGSEA. With 3 bases clipped from V and 5 bases from J, the junction kept 6 bases outside the gene matches. The CDR3 nucleotides read TGCAGCGTTGAGGGACAGACGGCGTATGGCTACACCTTC. It codes for CSVEGQTAYGYTF.

This clonotype occurred once. The chain has TRBV25-1 and TRBJ1-6; TRBD1 is a possible D gene (5 bases). This CDR3 has 16 amino acids. Germline CDR1 MGHDK, CDR2 SYGVNS. The V gene lost 3 bases and the J gene lost 9 bases, with 18 bases spanning the gap. The DNA of the CDR3 is TGTGCCAGCAGTGACCGCGGGGATTGGGGCGGTTCACCCCTCCACTTT. Amino acids: CASSDRGDWGGSPLHF.